The present T cell receptor beta chain was sequenced within a study of blood T cell repertoires in COVID-19. About the study: PBMCs, B-cell-depleted T cells, or T cells were the source of the cDNA or gDNA that made up the material.

This CDR3 has 16 amino acids. Trimming removed 4 bases from V and 2 bases from J; junction bases left unmatched: 5. The V gene's germline CDR1 is SGHRS and CDR2 YFSETQ. TCRdb's copy holds only in-frame clones and misses some; the assay was immunoSEQ multiplex PCR. Of over 450,000 clones in the sample, 89% are singletons; the top ten hold roughly 0.92%. The receptor comes from a man between 18 and 35 years old with COVID-19, enrolled during active disease. This chain links TRBV5-1 with TRBJ2-1, with 11 nucleotides matching TRBD2. The sequencing sample was made of peripheral blood. The CDR3 region is CASSTGTSGPYNEQFF. The CDR3 DNA follows: TGCGCCAGCAGCACTGGGACTAGCGGACCCTACAATGAGCAGTTCTTC.